The table lists the clone carrying this T cell receptor (beta chain) with a few counts. Produced via immunoSEQ multiplex PCR; TCRdb's table is partial and in-frame only. The sample contains roughly 660,000 clones, more than 75% of which appear only once. There are 14 residues in the CDR3. The J segment lost 4 bases and the V segment lost 2 bases, leaving 4 bases of the junction unmatched. The germline CDR1 and CDR2 sequences are SGHVS and FQNEAQ. This entry belongs to a study of shared T cell receptors in the human thymus. These sequences were also reported in another study, on human thymus T cells.

The receptor was isolated from a boy under two years old with a congenital heart defect. The rearrangement joins TRBV7-8 to TRBJ1-2, with TRBD1 matching over 7 bases. Material for sequencing was thymocytes. The CDR3: CASSLTGQFYGYTF. The CDR3 bases are TGTGCCAGCAGCTTAACGGGACAGTTCTATGGCTACACCTTC. The full variable domain, with the rest looked up from reference TRBV7-8 and TRBJ1-2, is GAGVSQSPRYKVAKRGQDVALRCDPISGHVSLFWYQQALGQGPEFLTYFQNEAQLDKSGLPSDRFFAERPEGSVSTLKIQRTQQEDSAVYLCASSLTGQFYGYTFGSGTRLTVV.